These T cell receptor beta chains were read from a single sample in a study of blood T cell repertoires in COVID-19. This table comes from immunoSEQ multiplex PCR, and its TCRdb copy is limited to in-frame clones, with some not included. The sample consists of 100,000 to 150,000 clones, around 87% of them appearing once. The sequencing sample was made of peripheral blood. These receptors all stem from a man in his sixties or seventies with active COVID-19. CDR3s include the opening cysteine and the closing phenylalanine or tryptophan. Fields, in order: D gene, clone size, J gene, V gene, CDR3 DNA, CDR3 protein. D genes are given only for firm matches. For some rows the clone size is stated as once, few or many, or as a class when expanded; others skip it.

>TRBD1|.|TRBJ2-5|TRBV2
TGTGCCAGCAGTGTTGAGGGGGCGCCGGGGGAGACCCAGTACTTC
CASSVEGAPGETQYF
>TRBD1|.|TRBJ1-1|TRBV5-1
TGCGCCAGCAGCCCGACAGGGCTCCTTAACCTGAACACTGAAGCTTTCTTT
CASSPTGLLNLNTEAFF
>.|.|TRBJ2-6|TRBV9
TGTGCCAGCGCCTACGACTCTGGGGCCAACGTCCTGACTTTC
CASAYDSGANVLTF
>TRBD2|.|TRBJ2-1|TRBV6-5
TGTGCCAGCAGGGAGGCGGGAGCCCTTTACAATGAGCAGTTCTTC
CASREAGALYNEQFF
>.|once|TRBJ2-3|TRBV6-5
TGTGCCAGCAGTTCCCCTGGGAGCAGCACAGATACGCAGTATTTT
CASSSPGSSTDTQYF
>.|.|TRBJ2-5|TRBV7-2
TGTGCCAGCAGCTTAGGAGGGGGGGGAGAGACCCAGTACTTC
CASSLGGGGETQYF
>.|few|TRBJ2-7|TRBV2
TGTGCCCGACGGACAGAAAACTACGAGCAGTACTTC
CARRTENYEQYF
>.|.|TRBJ2-3|TRBV7-9
TGTGCCAGCAGCTTAGCGACGGGATCATGGGATACGCAGTATTTT
CASSLATGSWDTQYF
>TRBD2|.|TRBJ2-3|TRBV5-6
TGTGCCAGCAGCTTGAGAGCTAGCGGGAGCACAGATACGCAGTATTTT
CASSLRASGSTDTQYF
>.|.|TRBJ2-3|TRBV7-9
TGTGCCAGCTCCCCCGGTAGCACAGATACGCAGTATTTT
CASSPGSTDTQYF
>TRBD1|.|TRBJ1-4|TRBV5-1
TGCGCCAGCGGAATCGGGACAGTTAATGAAAAACTGTTTTTT
CASGIGTVNEKLFF
>TRBD2|.|TRBJ2-7|TRBV29-1
TGCAGCGTTGAAACTGGGACTAGCGCCGCGTACGAGCAGTACTTC
CSVETGTSAAYEQYF
>.|.|TRBJ1-5|TRBV19
TGTGCCAGTAGTATAGCGAGTCAGCCCCAGCATTTT
CASSIASQPQHF
>TRBD1|.|TRBJ2-2|TRBV5-1
TGCGCCAGCAGCCCCTCACAGGGGGCTATCGGGGAGCTGTTTTTT
CASSPSQGAIGELFF
>.|.|TRBJ1-2|TRBV6-6
TGTGCCAGTTGGGGAGGGGGTGGCTACACCTTC
CASWGGGGYTF
>.|.|TRBJ1-5|TRBV5-1
TGCGCCAGCAGCTACGGGAGCAATCAGCCCCAGCATTTT
CASSYGSNQPQHF
>TRBD1|.|TRBJ1-2|TRBV28
TGTGCCACCGCCGGGACAGGGGTTTTTAACTATGGCTACACCTTC
CATAGTGVFNYGYTF
>TRBD1|.|TRBJ2-1|TRBV11-2
TGTGCCAGCAGCCAGAATCCGGGACAGGGGATCGGGATTGAGCAGTTCTTC
CASSQNPGQGIGIEQFF
>TRBD1|.|TRBJ2-1|TRBV5-5
TGTGCCAGCAGCTTGCTAGGGGGCACGCTCTACAATGAGCAGTTCTTC
CASSLLGGTLYNEQFF
>.|.|TRBJ1-3|TRBV28
TGTGCCAGCAGACCATCCGTCAGGTATTCTAACTCTGGAAACACCATATATTTT
CASRPSVRYSNSGNTIYF
>TRBD2|.|TRBJ2-1|TRBV28
TGTGCCAGCAGCCGGACGGTGGCGGGAGGGCTCTACAATGAGCAGTTCTTC
CASSRTVAGGLYNEQFF
>TRBD1|.|TRBJ1-1|TRBV10-3
TGTGCCATCAGTGAGGTAACAGGGGTGAGGACTGAAGCTTTCTTT
CAISEVTGVRTEAFF
>TRBD2|.|TRBJ2-7|TRBV19
TGTGCCAGTAGTATAGCTAAGACTAGCGGACCATCCTACGAGCAGTACTTC
CASSIAKTSGPSYEQYF
>.|.|TRBJ2-2|TRBV7-6
TGTGCCAGCAGCTTAACCCCGTCTAGAAACACCGGGGAGCTGTTTTTT
CASSLTPSRNTGELFF
>TRBD2|.|TRBJ2-7|TRBV5-3
TGTGCCAGAAGCTGCGGGGGGACAGGGAGGACTAGCGGGAGGCCCCACGAGCAGTACTTC
CARSCGGTGRTSGRPHEQYF
>TRBD2|few|TRBJ2-1|TRBV28
TGTGCCAGCAGTTTAACCCCACTAGCGGGAGCTGTCCATGAGCAGTTCTTC
CASSLTPLAGAVHEQFF
>.|.|TRBJ1-5|TRBV6-5
TGTGCCAGCAGCGGCCTGAGGAGCAATCAGCCCCAGCATTTT
CASSGLRSNQPQHF
>.|.|TRBJ1-6|TRBV6-1
TGTGCCAGCAGTGAGATTGGGACACGCTGGGATCCCCTCCACTTT
CASSEIGTRWDPLHF
>TRBD2|.|TRBJ2-1|TRBV9
TGTGCCAGCAGCGTAGGGGGGGGAGGCACGGATGAGCAGTTCTTC
CASSVGGGGTDEQFF
>TRBD1|.|TRBJ2-3|TRBV11-2
TGTGCCAGCAGCTTAGTGGGGACAGGGATCTGGAATACGCAGTATTTT
CASSLVGTGIWNTQYF
>.|once|TRBJ2-7|TRBV28
TGTGCCAGCAGACTCGGGGGAGACAGGGTTGTCGAGCAGTACTTC
CASRLGGDRVVEQYF
>.|.|TRBJ1-5|TRBV6-5
TGTGCCAGCGGGCAGGGGCATGGGAGCAATCAGCCCCAGCATTTT
CASGQGHGSNQPQHF
>TRBD2|.|TRBJ2-2|TRBV7-9
TGTGCCAGCAGCCCTTTGGCGGGAGGGACCGGGGAGCTGTTTTTT
CASSPLAGGTGELFF
>.|.|TRBJ1-5|TRBV20-1
TGCAGTGCTAGTAGGGCGGGGCTGGGGGCCCAGCATTTT
CSASRAGLGAQHF
>.|.|TRBJ2-2|TRBV12-3/TRBV12-4
TGTGCCAGCAGTCTCTCGGCCGGGGAGCTGTTTTTT
CASSLSAGELFF
>.|.|TRBJ2-1|TRBV24-1
TGTGCCACCAGTGATACTACTTATGGGCGGGGCTACAATGAGCAGTTCTTC
CATSDTTYGRGYNEQFF
>.|.|TRBJ1-6|TRBV3-1/TRBV3-2
TGTGCCAGCAGCCAAGCTGATCGCGGCAGGGCTTATAATTCACCCCTCCACTTT
CASSQADRGRAYNSPLHF
>.|.|TRBJ2-3|TRBV7-9
TGTGCCAGCAGCTTAGGAGGCGTTCGGGATACGCAGTATTTT
CASSLGGVRDTQYF
>.|.|TRBJ2-7|TRBV18
TGTGCCAGCTCACCACAGGGGACCTACGAGCAGTACTTC
CASSPQGTYEQYF
>TRBD2|.|TRBJ2-7|TRBV5-6
TGTGCCAGCAGTCCCAAGTCGGGGGGCGAGCAGTACTTC
CASSPKSGGEQYF
>.|few|TRBJ2-2|TRBV30
TGTGCCTGGAGTTCCCAAACCGGGGAGCTGTTTTTT
CAWSSQTGELFF
>.|once|TRBJ1-1|TRBV2
TGTGCCAGCAGTCCCAGGACTAACACTGAAGCTTTCTTT
CASSPRTNTEAFF
>TRBD1|.|TRBJ1-1|TRBV27
TGTGCCAGCAGTTTCCACGGGACAGCGAAGAACACTGAAGCTTTCTTT
CASSFHGTAKNTEAFF
>.|.|TRBJ2-3|TRBV9
TGTGCCAGCACTCGTGAGGGGGGGCGCGCCACAGATACGCAGTATTTT
CASTREGGRATDTQYF
>.|.|TRBJ2-2|TRBV7-9
TGTGCCAAACCCGGGGACTCCAACACCGGGGAGCTGTTTTTT
CAKPGDSNTGELFF
>.|.|TRBJ1-1|TRBV12-3/TRBV12-4
TGTGCCAGCATTCAGGACGGTTGGAAGGGGGCTTTCTTT
CASIQDGWKGAFF
>TRBD2|.|TRBJ2-7|TRBV11-2
TGTGCCAGCAGCTTAGGGACTAGCGCCAGCCCACAGTACTTC
CASSLGTSASPQYF
>.|few|TRBJ1-2|TRBV12-3/TRBV12-4
TGTGCCAGCACCTTACAGGAGAACTATGGCTACACCTTC
CASTLQENYGYTF